In its sample, the clone carrying this T cell receptor beta chain was seen many times. The antigen remains unidentified. The data were obtained in a study of T cells in Graves' hyperthyroidism and ophthalmopathy. Study outcomes and limitations: Most expanded thyroid clonotypes above 0.001 also appeared in blood.

RNA transcripts served as the template for amplifying TCR beta CDR3 regions. When the TCR CDR3 underwent first-round RT-PCR, the HTBI primer set was used. TCRdb passed the multiplex PCR reads through MiXCR, listing each CDR3 protein once. Of more than 150,000 distinct CDR3 sequences in the sample, over 15% are singletons; the top ten hold roughly 30%. V was clipped by 0 bases and J by 5 bases, with 7 bases between them. CDR3 length equals 14 residues. Germline V gene lookup returns CDR1 MNHEY and CDR2 SVGAGI. No progression to ophthalmopathy during 18 months of follow-up defined stable disease. Diagnosis relied on clinical symptoms, serum thyroxine and TRAb, thyroid ultrasound and orbital computed tomography.

The sample taken for sequencing was blood. This rearrangement joins TRBV6-5 to TRBJ2-2; D not resolved. This sequence was found in a woman between 45 and 65 years old with Graves' hyperthyroidism. The CDR3 DNA reads TGTGCCAGCAGTTACTCGTGGCAGACCGGGGAGCTGTTTTTT. Protein: CASSYSWQTGELFF.